Each of the 6 T cell receptor beta chains below was sequenced from the same sample in a study of T cell repertoires in cytomegalovirus infection. TCRdb passed the reads through MiXCR, listing each CDR3 protein once. The table lists about 360,000 distinct CDR3 sequences, approximately 18% of them singletons. Sequenced input: PBMCs. These receptors came from a human donor in good health (CMV status not recorded). Some clones in this sample may be carry-over from other donors' samples.

The chain employs TRBV2 and TRBJ1-2; D may be TRBD1 (5 bases). Germline-derived CDR1 and CDR2 are SNHLY and FYNNEI. Trimming shortened V by 5 bases and J by 0 bases, and 16 bases separated the two germline ends. This CDR3 region has 16 residues. In DNA, the CDR3 is TGTGCCAGCAGTCCACAGGCGGACGATTCTAACTATGGCTACACCTTC. This encodes CASSPQADDSNYGYTF.

The chain combines TRBV10-3 with TRBJ2-5; 12 bases are a match to TRBD2. J was trimmed by 0 bases and V by 4 bases; bases with no gene match: 3. Per germline, CDR1 ENHRY and CDR2 SYGVKD. The CDR3 has 16 amino acids. Here the CDR3 DNA reads TGTGCCATCAGTGGGCCTAGCGGGAGGGACCAAGAGACCCAGTACTTC. Translating gives CAISGPSGRDQETQYF.

V gene TRBV20-1 combines with J gene TRBJ2-7; 10 bases map to TRBD2. V lost 5 bases, J lost 2 bases, and 15 bases stayed unmatched. CDR3 length: 17 amino acids. Germline assignment: CDR1 DFQATT and CDR2 SNEGSKA (reference sequence). CDR3 coding DNA: TGCAGTGCTTCCGGGGATAGAGCGGGAGGGACCCCCTACGAGCAGTACTTC. This gives the protein CSASGDRAGGTPYEQYF.

This chain links TRBV2 with TRBJ1-2; D is unclear. Between the trimmed V and J ends, which lost 3 bases and 2 bases, there was a span of 7 bases. The CDR3 covers 13 residues. The germline V gene encodes CDR1 SNHLY and CDR2 FYNNEI. The DNA for the CDR3 is TGTGCCAGCAGTGAGCTAAGAAACTATGGCTACACCTTC. Its protein is CASSELRNYGYTF.

This clonotype appeared many times. The rearrangement uses TRBV12-3 or TRBV12-4 and TRBJ2-1, with 8 bases identical to TRBD2. This CDR3 has 16 amino acids. V shed 2 bases, J shed 2 bases, and the junction held 5 bases outside the gene matches. CDR3 coding DNA: TGTGCCAGCAGTTTAACGGCGGGAGGTACCTACAATGAGCAGTTCTTC. Its translation is CASSLTAGGTYNEQFF.

The rearrangement uses TRBV4-2 and TRBJ1-6; unclear D gene. Germline V gene data show CDR1 as LGHNA and CDR2 as YNFKEQ. The V gene lost 1 base and the J gene lost 8 bases, with 3 bases spanning the gap. The CDR3 is 12 amino acids. The CDR3 is CASSQGDSPLHF. The CDR3 DNA reads TGTGCCAGCAGCCAAGGGGATTCACCCCTCCACTTT.